The 30 T cell receptor beta chains below all came from one sample that was sequenced in a study of cytomegalovirus exposure and HLA in healthy donors. The PCR contained 60 Vbeta and 13 Jbeta primers. Measured with immunoSEQ multiplex PCR; TCRdb has only the in-frame clones, and not every one. In the table there are 200,000 or so clones, 82% of which are singletons. The sequenced material came from PBMCs. The receptors originated from a woman aged 45-60 years in good health and CMV-seropositive.

The rearrangement joins TRBV28 to TRBJ1-3; D remains ambiguous. The CDR3 runs to 12 residues. V was pared by 5 bases and J by 2 bases, with 4 bases between. Germline V gene data show CDR1 as MDHEN and CDR2 as SYDVKM. The CDR3 nucleotides read TGTGCCAGCAGTACACCTGGAAACACCATATATTTT. Amino acids: CASSTPGNTIYF. The full variable domain, completed using reference TRBV28 and TRBJ1-3, is DVKVTQSSRYLVKRTGEKVFLECVQDMDHENMFWYRQDPGLGLRLIYFSYDVKMKEKGDIPEGYSVSREKKERFSLILESASTNQTSMYLCASSTPGNTIYFGEGSWLTVV.

The gene calls are TRBV18 and TRBJ2-7; 9 positions match TRBD1. Germline V gives CDR1 KGHSH, CDR2 LQKENI. The CDR3 spans 14 residues. Trimming at V came to 1 base and at J to 4 bases, leaving 2 bases not matched to a gene. The CDR3 region has the DNA TGTGCCAGCTCACCACGGACAGGGGATTACGAGCAGTACTTC. Amino acids: CASSPRTGDYEQYF.

In its sample, this clone was seen a few times. This chain links TRBV30 with TRBJ2-3; D is uncertain. The CDR3 loop spans 11 amino acids. V lost 6 bases and J lost 2, with 6 bases in between. In germline, CDR1 is GTSNPN, CDR2 SVGIG (reference sequence). The CDR3 bases are TGTGCCTGTTACAACACAGATACGCAGTATTTT. Its protein product is CACYNTDTQYF.

This clone showed up just a few times. Within the sample, other DNA sequences also encode this same CDR3. The genes are TRBV19 and TRBJ2-5; 7 nucleotides line up with TRBD2. V trimming: 4 bases; J trimming: 4 bases; junction bases outside the gene matches: 3. Germline lookup yields CDR1 LNHDA and CDR2 SQIVND (reference sequence). The CDR3 extends over 13 amino acids. CDR3 DNA sequence: TGTGCCAGTAGTAGCGGGAGAGGAGAGACCCAGTACTTC. Its protein product is CASSSGRGETQYF.

This clone was picked up one time. The chain employs TRBV28 and TRBJ1-3, with a weak D call TRBD1 (5 bases). The V end was cut by 1 base, the J end by 4 bases, with 29 bases between. CDR1 MDHEN and CDR2 SYDVKM come from the germline V gene. This CDR3 region has 21 residues. The CDR3 loop is CASSLSGSGVDFLRAGNTIYF. DNA of the CDR3: TGTGCCAGCAGTTTATCGGGATCGGGGGTCGACTTTCTCCGGGCGGGAAACACCATATATTTT.

The V gene is TRBV19, the J gene TRBJ1-1, with 7 bases lining up with TRBD1. V trimming: 4 bases; J trimming: 0 bases; junction bases outside the gene matches: 5. The CDR3 runs to 15 residues. Germline V lookup: CDR1 LNHDA, CDR2 SQIVND (reference sequence). CDR3 DNA: TGTGCCAGTAGTAGGCAGGGGGGTTTGAACACTGAAGCTTTCTTT. The encoded protein is CASSRQGGLNTEAFF. The variable domain in full, with the rest retrieved from reference TRBV19 and TRBJ1-1, is DGGITQSPKYLFRKEGQNVTLSCEQNLNHDAMYWYRQDPGQGLRLIYYSQIVNDFQKGDIAEGYSVSREKKESFPLTVTSAQKNPTAFYLCASSRQGGLNTEAFFGQGTRLTVV.

In the case of this clone: Germline and junction disagree at one end, which may indicate a read error. The gene calls are TRBV5-1 and TRBJ2-6; tentative D call: TRBD1 (7 bases). The germline V gene encodes CDR1 SGHRS and CDR2 YFSETQ. The CDR3 consists of 19 residues. CDR3 loop: CASSLAGGQRYSGANGLTF. The CDR3 DNA sequence: TGCGCCAGCAGCTTGGCCGGGGGACAGCGTTACTCTGGGGCCAACGGCCTGACTTTC.

The chain is built from TRBV5-1 and TRBJ2-7; D is unresolved. Looked up from germline, CDR1 is SGHRS and CDR2 is YFSETQ. The CDR3 sequence is 15 residues long. V shed 0 bases and J shed 3 bases, with 13 bases lying between them. CDR3: CASSLGQIPRYEQYF. CDR3 in DNA: TGCGCCAGCAGCTTGGGCCAGATTCCCCGCTACGAGCAGTACTTC.

The chain has TRBV15 and TRBJ2-7, with a possible D match to TRBD2 (6 bases). Germline V gives CDR1 LNHNV, CDR2 YYDKDF (reference sequence). V dropped 0 bases and J dropped 3 bases, with 12 bases sitting between them. The CDR3 consists of 15 residues. CDR3 loop: CATSRDPGTYYEQYF. DNA of the CDR3: TGTGCCACCAGCAGAGATCCGGGGACTTACTACGAGCAGTACTTC.

This clone was counted once. The gene calls are TRBV10-1 and TRBJ2-7; 7 nucleotides agree with TRBD1. The J segment lost 0 bases and the V segment lost 3 bases, leaving 2 bases of the junction unmatched. The CDR3 length is 14 residues. Germline V gives CDR1 WNHNN, CDR2 SYGVQD (reference sequence). The CDR3 loop reads CASSEQGNSYEQYF. The CDR3 region has the DNA TGCGCCAGCAGTGAACAGGGGAACTCCTACGAGCAGTACTTC.

CDR3 sequence: CASRTGYSQPQHF. CDR3 DNA sequence: TGCGCCAGCAGGACAGGGTATAGTCAGCCCCAGCATTTT. The rearrangement joins TRBV10-2 to TRBJ1-5, with TRBD1 matching 7 bases. The ends lost 6 bases at V and 6 bases at J; junction bases unmatched: 5. The CDR3 covers 13 residues. Germline lookup yields CDR1 WSHSY and CDR2 SAAADI.

The chain is built from TRBV4-1 and TRBJ2-1; D perhaps matches TRBD2 (5 bases). In germline, CDR1 is MGHRA, CDR2 YSYEKL. Trimming pared 6 bases from V and 6 bases from J, leaving 15 bases between. This CDR3 has 14 amino acids. CDR3 protein: CASRNGPGGNEQFF. The DNA for the CDR3 is TGCGCCAGCAGAAATGGACCCGGAGGCAATGAGCAGTTCTTC.

The V gene is TRBV15, the J gene TRBJ1-5, with a weak D call TRBD1 (6 bases). The CDR3 has 15 residues. Germline CDR1 is LNHNV and CDR2 is YYDKDF (reference sequence). Trimming left V 0 bases short and J 6 bases short, with 12 bases between. CDR3 sequence: CATSRDSQGLQPQHF. For the CDR3, the DNA is TGTGCCACCAGCAGAGATTCCCAGGGGCTTCAGCCCCAGCATTTT. The full variable domain, in which reference TRBV15 and TRBJ1-5 provide the parts outside the CDR3, is DAMVIQNPRYQVTQFGKPVTLSCSQTLNHNVMYWYQQKSSQAPKLLFHYYDKDFNNEADTPDNFQSRRPNTSFCFLDIRSPGLGDTAMYLCATSRDSQGLQPQHFGDGTRLSIL.

The chain employs TRBV6-6 and TRBJ1-1; possibly TRBD1 for D (5 bases). The CDR3 totals 13 residues. From germline, CDR1 is MNHNY and CDR2 SVGAGI (reference sequence). With 6 bases removed from V and 0 bases from J, the gap between germline ends came to 8 bases. The CDR3 protein is CASRRQMNTEAFF. The CDR3, as DNA: TGTGCCAGCAGACGACAGATGAACACTGAAGCTTTCTTT.

This clone has only a few counts. The rearrangement uses TRBV15 and TRBJ2-5; 7 nucleotides match TRBD1. The germline V gene encodes CDR1 LNHNV and CDR2 YYDKDF (reference sequence). V lost 1 base, J lost 4 bases, and 6 bases stayed unmatched. The CDR3 has 15 residues. CDR3 sequence (DNA): TGTGCCACCAGCAGAGGTACAGGGGTTATAGAGACCCAGTACTTC. Protein product: CATSRGTGVIETQYF.

This sequence joins TRBV18 and TRBJ2-2; 7 bases agree with TRBD1. There are 16 residues in the CDR3. Germline CDR1 reads KGHSH; CDR2 reads LQKENI. V was pared by 4 bases and J by 2 bases, with 7 bases of the junction left unmatched. The CDR3 loop reads CASSLQDRVNTGELFF. For the CDR3, the DNA is TGTGCCAGCTCACTCCAAGACAGGGTTAACACCGGGGAGCTGTTTTTT.

The CDR3 sequence: CASYTVSTDTQYF. The CDR3 nucleotides are TGTGCCAGCTACACCGTTAGCACAGATACGCAGTATTTT. The genes are TRBV6-5 and TRBJ2-3; the D is unclear. Trimming took 8 bases from V and 0 from J, leaving 9 bases between them. There are 13 residues in the CDR3. The germline V gene encodes CDR1 MNHEY and CDR2 SVGAGI.

The rearrangement joins TRBV11-3 to TRBJ2-7; possibly TRBD1 for D (6 bases). Germline V lookup: CDR1 SGHNT, CDR2 YENEEA. V gave up 1 base and J gave up 4 bases, with 11 bases separating them. The CDR3 has 14 amino acids. The chain's CDR3 is CASSLGPQGYEQYF. DNA of the CDR3: TGTGCCAGCAGCTTAGGACCACAGGGATACGAGCAGTACTTC.

The chain carries TRBV4-3 and TRBJ1-4; possible D gene TRBD1, 5 bases. The length of the CDR3 is 18 residues. Trimming left V 0 bases short and J 6 bases short, with 20 bases between. Germline values: CDR1 LGHNA, CDR2 YSLEER. The CDR3 loop is CASSQDTTKGRRDEKLFF. As DNA, the CDR3 is TGCGCCAGCAGCCAAGATACAACCAAGGGACGGAGGGATGAAAAACTGTTTTTT.

The rearrangement links TRBV7-9 to TRBJ2-5, with TRBD1 matching over 7 bases. The DNA end is a closer match to TRBJ2-7, so the J assignment may be wrong. The germline CDR1 and CDR2 sequences are SEHNR and FQNEAQ (reference sequence). The CDR3 sequence is 15 residues long. Written as DNA, the CDR3 is TGTGCCAGCAGCGCCACCGGGACAGCCTCCTACGAGCAGTACTTC. As protein: CASSATGTASYEQYF.

The CDR3 bases are TGTGCCACCAGCAGTCGGTTTTTTCTTAACTATGGCTACACCTTC. Translating it yields CATSSRFFLNYGYTF. The V and J genes are TRBV15 and TRBJ1-2; D is undetermined. V was pared by 3 bases and J by 1 base, with 12 bases between. This CDR3 is built from 15 residues. Germline V lookup: CDR1 LNHNV, CDR2 YYDKDF (reference sequence).

As for this clone: A junction end diverges from the germline sequence, so it may reflect a read error. This chain connects TRBV7-9 to TRBJ1-4, with D possibly matching TRBD1 (5 bases). The CDR3 is 14 amino acids. From germline, CDR1 is SEHNR and CDR2 FQNEAQ (reference sequence). The CDR3 region has the DNA TGTTCCAGCAGCCATAGGGGACTTTATGAAAAACTGTTTTTT. Translated, it gives CSSSHRGLYEKLFF.

This clone is a singleton in its sample. The chain recombines TRBV28 with TRBJ1-3, with no clear D. Germline V CDR1 and CDR2: MDHEN, SYDVKM. The CDR3 is 17 amino acids. The V gene lost 3 bases and the J gene lost 0 bases, with 15 bases spanning the gap. The CDR3 bases are TGTGCCAGCAGTTTTCAACAGACGGTCCCCTCTGGAAACACCATATATTTT. It is translated as CASSFQQTVPSGNTIYF.

The chain couples TRBV5-4 to TRBJ2-7; weak D call: TRBD1 (6 bases). Germline loops: CDR1 SGHNT, CDR2 YYREEE (reference sequence). The CDR3 covers 15 residues. Trimming left V 0 bases short and J 0 bases short, with 10 bases between. CDR3 sequence reads: CASSLDPRGSYEQYF. In DNA, the CDR3 is TGTGCCAGCAGCTTGGATCCCAGGGGCTCCTACGAGCAGTACTTC.

This rearrangement joins TRBV29-1 to TRBJ2-3, with a tentative D call TRBD2 (6 bases). This CDR3 has 13 residues. Trimming cost V 3 bases and J 3 bases, with 10 bases left between them. Germline loops: CDR1 SQVTM, CDR2 ANQGSEA. This CDR3 reads CSVEDRGTDTQYF. As DNA, the CDR3 is TGCAGCGTTGAGGACCGGGGGACAGATACGCAGTATTTT.

The genes are TRBV27 and TRBJ1-1, with a possible D match to TRBD1 (5 bases). Trimming cost V 3 bases and J 2 bases, with 10 bases left between them. The germline V gene encodes CDR1 MNHEY and CDR2 SMNVEV (reference sequence). The CDR3 covers 14 residues. DNA for the CDR3: TGTGCCAGCAGTTTCCGGGGGAGTAACACTGAAGCTTTCTTT. It translates to CASSFRGSNTEAFF.

The J gene is TRBJ1-1, the V gene TRBV14; 9 positions match TRBD1. The V segment lost 6 bases and the J segment 7 bases; nucleotides outside the gene matches: 6. CDR3 size: 13 residues. CDR1 and CDR2 (germline): SGHDN, FVKESK. The DNA for the CDR3 is TGTGCCAGCAGTCTACAGGGGGCGGGTGAAGCTTTCTTT. This sequence encodes CASSLQGAGEAFF.

V and J are TRBV19 and TRBJ2-3, with D tentatively TRBD1 (5 bases). The CDR3 consists of 13 residues. Germline CDR1 reads LNHDA; CDR2 reads SQIVND (reference sequence). Trimming stripped 4 bases from V and 6 bases from J, with 11 bases between. The CDR3, as DNA: TGTGCCAGTAGTACCCAGGGTTACGATACGCAGTATTTT. Its protein product is CASSTQGYDTQYF.

This chain links TRBV27 with TRBJ2-5; the match to TRBD2 covers 14 bases. The CDR3 sequence is 15 residues long. J lost 5 bases, V lost 9 bases, and 8 bases had no gene match. From germline, CDR1 is MNHEY and CDR2 SMNVEV (reference sequence). The CDR3 region has the DNA TGTGCCAGTCTCGGACTAGCGGGAGGTCAGGAGACCCAGTACTTC. Its translation: CASLGLAGGQETQYF.

V and J are TRBV6-1 and TRBJ2-7; 9 bases are a match to TRBD2. Per germline, CDR1 MNHNS and CDR2 SASEGT. This CDR3 is built from 15 residues. V was pared by 10 bases and J by 1 base, with 11 bases of the junction left unmatched. The CDR3 spells CATVVGLAGSYEQYF. As DNA, the CDR3 is TGTGCCACGGTGGTAGGGCTAGCGGGGTCCTACGAGCAGTACTTC.